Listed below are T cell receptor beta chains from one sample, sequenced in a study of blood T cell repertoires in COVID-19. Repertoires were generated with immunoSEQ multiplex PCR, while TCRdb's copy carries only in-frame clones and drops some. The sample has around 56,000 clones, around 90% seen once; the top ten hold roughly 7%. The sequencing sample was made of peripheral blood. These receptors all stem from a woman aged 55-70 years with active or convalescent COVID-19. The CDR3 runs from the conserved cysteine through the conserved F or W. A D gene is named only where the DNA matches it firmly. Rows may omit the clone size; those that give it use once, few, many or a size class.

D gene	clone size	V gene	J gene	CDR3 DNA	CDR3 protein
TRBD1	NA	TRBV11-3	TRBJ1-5	TGTGCCAGCAGCTTAGCCCAACAGGGGATTAGCAATCAGCCCCAGCATTTT	CASSLAQQGISNQPQHF
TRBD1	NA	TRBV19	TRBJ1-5	TGTGCCAGTAGTACCCAGGACAGGCTGGCCCAGCATTTT	CASSTQDRLAQHF
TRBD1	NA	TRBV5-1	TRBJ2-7	TGCGCCAGCAGCTTGGAACAGGGGGTCTACGAGCAGTACTTC	CASSLEQGVYEQYF
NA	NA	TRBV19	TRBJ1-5	TGTGCCAGTACCATGGGGGGGGGATGGGGCAATCAGCCCCAGCATTTT	CASTMGGGWGNQPQHF
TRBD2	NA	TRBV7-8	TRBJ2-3	TGTGCCAGCAGCTTTAAGGGCGGGAGCTTGGATACGCAGTATTTT	CASSFKGGSLDTQYF
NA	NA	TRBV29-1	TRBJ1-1	TGCAGCGTTGAGGGGAGGTGGGACACTGAAGCTTTCTTT	CSVEGRWDTEAFF
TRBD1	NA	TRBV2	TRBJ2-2	TGTGCCAGCAGTGAGGACAGGGGATCCACCGGGGAGCTGTTTTTT	CASSEDRGSTGELFF
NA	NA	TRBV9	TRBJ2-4	TGTGCCAGCAGCCCCGCCCAGGGTTCAGCCAAAAACATTCAGTACTTC	CASSPAQGSAKNIQYF
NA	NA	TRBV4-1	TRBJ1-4	TGCGCCAGCAGCCAAGTTGGGATCCCAGGCTCTACGGTAGGGGCAAATGAAAAACTGTTTTTT	CASSQVGIPGSTVGANEKLFF
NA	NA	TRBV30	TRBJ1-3	TGTGCCTGGAGCCTCAGAACGGGAGGAGGAAACACCATATATTTT	CAWSLRTGGGNTIYF
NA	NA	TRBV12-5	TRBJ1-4	TGTGCTAGTGGTTTAGGGGTTACTAATGAAAAACTGTTTTTT	CASGLGVTNEKLFF
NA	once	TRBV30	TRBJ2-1	TGTGCCTGGAGCGCGACAAACAATGAGCAGTTCTTC	CAWSATNNEQFF